Detailed here is one TCR beta chain. Repertoires were generated with immunoSEQ multiplex PCR, while TCRdb's copy carries only in-frame clones and drops some. The sample shows 15,000 to 20,000 clones, roughly 82% of them seen only once. This specimen belongs to a study of somatic mutations in cytotoxic T cells in rheumatoid arthritis. Input material: CD8+ T cells sorted from blood. The receptor's source is an adult with rheumatoid arthritis.

The CDR3 bases are TGTGCCAGCAGTCCACTAGCGGGAGGGTACACAGATACGCAGTATTTT. Translated: CASSPLAGGYTDTQYF. J is TRBJ2-3 and V is TRBV28; 13 bases map to TRBD2. This CDR3 region has 16 residues. Germline values: CDR1 MDHEN, CDR2 SYDVKM. V trimming: 5 bases; J trimming: 2 bases; junction bases outside the gene matches: 4. The complete variable domain, with remaining parts taken from reference TRBV28 and TRBJ2-3, reads DVKVTQSSRYLVKRTGEKVFLECVQDMDHENMFWYRQDPGLGLRLIYFSYDVKMKEKGDIPEGYSVSREKKERFSLILESASTNQTSMYLCASSPLAGGYTDTQYFGPGTRLTVL.